A selection of T cell receptor beta chains follows, all from one sample in a study of shared clonotypes between healthy human individuals. Assay used: immunoSEQ multiplex PCR; TCRdb lists only in-frame clones, some missing. Of some 1,400,000 clones listed, roughly 96% are singletons. Material for sequencing was naive CD4+ T cells sorted from blood. These TCRs come from a man aged 30-40 years in good health. CDR3s include the opening cysteine and the closing phenylalanine or tryptophan. Fields, in order: V gene, clone size, J gene, CDR3 length, D gene, CDR3 protein, CDR3 DNA. The D gene is left open where the match is weak. The size entry is marked missing in some rows and otherwise reads once, few, many or a size class.

v_call: TRBV6-5; clone_size: few; j_call: TRBJ2-2; cdr3_length: 14; d_call: .; cdr3_aa: CASRPVGNTGELFF; cdr3_nt: TGTGCCAGCAGACCCGTAGGAAACACCGGGGAGCTGTTTTTT
v_call: TRBV18; clone_size: once; j_call: TRBJ2-2; cdr3_length: 18; d_call: TRBD1; cdr3_aa: CASSPRTGTGSLAGELFF; cdr3_nt: TGTGCCAGCTCACCCAGAACCGGGACAGGGAGTTTGGCCGGGGAGCTGTTTTTT
v_call: TRBV10-3; clone_size: .; j_call: TRBJ2-7; cdr3_length: 12; d_call: .; cdr3_aa: CAISESNRRKYF; cdr3_nt: TGTGCCATCAGTGAGTCGAACAGACGTAAGTACTTC
v_call: TRBV6-5; clone_size: .; j_call: TRBJ1-2; cdr3_length: 13; d_call: .; cdr3_aa: CASSYRRISGYTF; cdr3_nt: TGTGCCAGCAGTTACCGACGGATCTCTGGCTACACCTTC
v_call: TRBV4-1; clone_size: .; j_call: TRBJ1-2; cdr3_length: 15; d_call: .; cdr3_aa: CASSQDSRLGGGYTF; cdr3_nt: TGCGCCAGCAGCCAAGATAGCAGGCTGGGGGGAGGCTACACCTTC
v_call: TRBV11-2; clone_size: .; j_call: TRBJ2-5; cdr3_length: 13; d_call: .; cdr3_aa: CASSLWGQETQYF; cdr3_nt: TGTGCCAGCAGCTTATGGGGGCAAGAGACCCAGTACTTC
v_call: TRBV28; clone_size: .; j_call: TRBJ1-2; cdr3_length: 14; d_call: TRBD1; cdr3_aa: CASSTGVPLYDYTF; cdr3_nt: TGTGCCAGCAGTACAGGGGTACCCCTGTATGACTACACCTTC
v_call: TRBV18; clone_size: .; j_call: TRBJ2-1; cdr3_length: 16; d_call: .; cdr3_aa: CASSPSSRRTYNEQFF; cdr3_nt: TGTGCCAGCTCACCCTCCTCTAGGCGGACCTACAATGAGCAGTTCTTC
v_call: TRBV7-2; clone_size: .; j_call: TRBJ1-1; cdr3_length: 13; d_call: .; cdr3_aa: CASSLYWNTEAFF; cdr3_nt: TGTGCCAGCAGCTTATACTGGAACACTGAAGCTTTCTTT
v_call: TRBV9; clone_size: .; j_call: TRBJ1-1; cdr3_length: 16; d_call: .; cdr3_aa: CASSSRPILMNTEAFF; cdr3_nt: TGTGCCAGCAGCTCCCGACCAATACTTATGAACACTGAAGCTTTCTTT
v_call: TRBV30; clone_size: .; j_call: TRBJ1-1; cdr3_length: 11; d_call: .; cdr3_aa: CAWSVLREAFF; cdr3_nt: TGTGCCTGGAGTGTACTGCGGGAAGCTTTCTTT
v_call: TRBV9; clone_size: .; j_call: TRBJ2-3; cdr3_length: 14; d_call: TRBD2; cdr3_aa: CASSIRDYTDTQYF; cdr3_nt: TGTGCCAGCAGCATCCGGGACTATACAGATACGCAGTATTTT
v_call: TRBV18; clone_size: .; j_call: TRBJ2-1; cdr3_length: 19; d_call: TRBD2; cdr3_aa: CASSHTGTSGRPIPNEQFF; cdr3_nt: TGTGCCAGCTCACATACCGGGACTAGCGGGAGACCCATTCCCAATGAGCAGTTCTTC
v_call: TRBV5-1; clone_size: .; j_call: TRBJ2-5; cdr3_length: 14; d_call: TRBD2; cdr3_aa: CASSPGLAQETQYF; cdr3_nt: TGCGCCAGCAGTCCGGGACTAGCCCAAGAGACCCAGTACTTC
v_call: TRBV5-5; clone_size: .; j_call: TRBJ1-1; cdr3_length: 14; d_call: .; cdr3_aa: CASSPAPTELKAFF; cdr3_nt: TGTGCCAGCAGCCCGGCACCAACTGAATTGAAAGCTTTCTTT